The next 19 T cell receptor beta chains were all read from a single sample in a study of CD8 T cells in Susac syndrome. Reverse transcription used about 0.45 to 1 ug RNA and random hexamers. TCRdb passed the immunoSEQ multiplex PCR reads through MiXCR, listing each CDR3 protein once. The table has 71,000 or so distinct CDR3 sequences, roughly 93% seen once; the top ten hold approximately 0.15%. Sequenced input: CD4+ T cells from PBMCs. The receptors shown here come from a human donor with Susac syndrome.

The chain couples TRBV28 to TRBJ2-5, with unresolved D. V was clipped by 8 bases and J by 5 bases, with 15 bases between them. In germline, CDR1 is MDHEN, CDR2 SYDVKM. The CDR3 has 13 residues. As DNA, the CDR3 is TGTGCCAGCCTTCAGGCCGACAAGGAGACCCAGTACTTC. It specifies CASLQADKETQYF.

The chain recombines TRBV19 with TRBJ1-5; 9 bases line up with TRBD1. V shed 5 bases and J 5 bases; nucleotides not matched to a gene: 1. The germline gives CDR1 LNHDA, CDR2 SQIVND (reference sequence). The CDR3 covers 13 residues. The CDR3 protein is CASSGTGHQPQHF. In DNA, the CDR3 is TGTGCCAGTAGTGGGACAGGGCATCAGCCCCAGCATTTT.

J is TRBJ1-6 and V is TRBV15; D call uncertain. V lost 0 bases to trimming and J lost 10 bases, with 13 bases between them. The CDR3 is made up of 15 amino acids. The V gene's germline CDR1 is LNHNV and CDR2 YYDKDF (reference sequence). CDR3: CATSRDGGRLSPLHF. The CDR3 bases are TGTGCCACCAGCAGAGATGGCGGGAGATTATCACCCCTCCACTTT.

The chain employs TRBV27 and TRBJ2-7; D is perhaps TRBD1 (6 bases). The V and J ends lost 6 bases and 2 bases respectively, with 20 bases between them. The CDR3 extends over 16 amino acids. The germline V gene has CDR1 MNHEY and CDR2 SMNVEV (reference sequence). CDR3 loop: CASSHPMGQGTYEQYF. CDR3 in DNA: TGTGCCAGCAGCCATCCGATGGGGCAGGGGACCTACGAGCAGTACTTC.

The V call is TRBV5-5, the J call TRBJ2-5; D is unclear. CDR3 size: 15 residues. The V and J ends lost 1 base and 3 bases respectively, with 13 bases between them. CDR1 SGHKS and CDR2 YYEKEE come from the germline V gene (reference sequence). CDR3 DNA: TGTGCCAGCAGCTTGACGTCCTTTTCTAAAGAGACCCAGTACTTC. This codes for CASSLTSFSKETQYF.

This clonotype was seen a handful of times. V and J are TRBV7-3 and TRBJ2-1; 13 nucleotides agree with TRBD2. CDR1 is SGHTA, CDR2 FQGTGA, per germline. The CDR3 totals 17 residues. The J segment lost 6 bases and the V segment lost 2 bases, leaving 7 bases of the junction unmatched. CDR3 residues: CASSLYGRTSGGNEQFF. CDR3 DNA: TGTGCCAGCAGCTTATATGGGAGGACTAGCGGGGGCAATGAGCAGTTCTTC.

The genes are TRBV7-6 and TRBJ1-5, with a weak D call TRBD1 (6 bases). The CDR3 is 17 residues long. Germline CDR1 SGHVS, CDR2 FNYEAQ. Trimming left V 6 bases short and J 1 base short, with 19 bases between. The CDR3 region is CASSGDPGAVSNQPQHF. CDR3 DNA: TGTGCCAGCAGTGGAGATCCAGGGGCGGTCAGCAATCAGCCCCAGCATTTT.

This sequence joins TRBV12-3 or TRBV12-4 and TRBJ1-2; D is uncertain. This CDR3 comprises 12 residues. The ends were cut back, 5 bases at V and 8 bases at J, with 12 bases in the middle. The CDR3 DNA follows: TGTGCCAGCAGTCCAAGCCGCGTCGGCTACACCTTC. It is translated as CASSPSRVGYTF.

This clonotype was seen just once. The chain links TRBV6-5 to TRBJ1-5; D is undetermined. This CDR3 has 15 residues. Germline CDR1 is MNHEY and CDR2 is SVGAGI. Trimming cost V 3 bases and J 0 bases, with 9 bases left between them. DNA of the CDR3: TGTGCCAGCAGTTATACGCCGTATAGCAATCAGCCCCAGCATTTT. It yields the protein CASSYTPYSNQPQHF.

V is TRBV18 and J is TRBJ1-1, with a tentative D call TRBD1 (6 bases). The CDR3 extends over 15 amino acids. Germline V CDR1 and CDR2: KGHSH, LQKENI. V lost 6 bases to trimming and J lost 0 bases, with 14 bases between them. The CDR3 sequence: CASSRTDSMNTEAFF. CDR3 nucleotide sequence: TGTGCCAGCTCCCGTACGGACAGCATGAACACTGAAGCTTTCTTT.

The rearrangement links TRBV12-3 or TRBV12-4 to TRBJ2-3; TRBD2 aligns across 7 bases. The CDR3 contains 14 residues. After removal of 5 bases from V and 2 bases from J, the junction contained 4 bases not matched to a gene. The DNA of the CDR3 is TGTGCCAGCAGTCCCGGGGGGAACACAGATACGCAGTATTTT. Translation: CASSPGGNTDTQYF.

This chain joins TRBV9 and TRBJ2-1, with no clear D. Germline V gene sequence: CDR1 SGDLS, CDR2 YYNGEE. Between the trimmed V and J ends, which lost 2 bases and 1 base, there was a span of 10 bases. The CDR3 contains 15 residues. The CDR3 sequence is CASSVMTTSYNEQFF. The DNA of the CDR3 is TGTGCCAGCAGCGTTATGACAACTTCCTACAATGAGCAGTTCTTC.

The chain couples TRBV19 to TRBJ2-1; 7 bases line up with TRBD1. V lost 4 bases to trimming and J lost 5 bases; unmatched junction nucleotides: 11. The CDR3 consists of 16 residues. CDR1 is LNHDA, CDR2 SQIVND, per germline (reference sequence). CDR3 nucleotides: TGTGCCAGTAGTACCGGGACAGCCAGGAATAACAATGAGCAGTTCTTC. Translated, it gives CASSTGTARNNNEQFF.

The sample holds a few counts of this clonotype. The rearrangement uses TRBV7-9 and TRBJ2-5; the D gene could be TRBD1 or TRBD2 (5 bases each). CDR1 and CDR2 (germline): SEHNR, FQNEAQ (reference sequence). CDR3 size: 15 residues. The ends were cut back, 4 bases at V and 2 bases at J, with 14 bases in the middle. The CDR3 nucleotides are TGTGCCAGCAGCTGGGTTGGGGACCTTCAAGAGACCCAGTACTTC. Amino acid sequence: CASSWVGDLQETQYF.

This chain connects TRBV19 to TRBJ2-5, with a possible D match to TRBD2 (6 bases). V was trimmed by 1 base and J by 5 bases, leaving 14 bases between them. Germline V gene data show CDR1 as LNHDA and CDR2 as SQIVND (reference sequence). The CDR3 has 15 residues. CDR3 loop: CASSIGTMQVETQYF. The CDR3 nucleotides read TGTGCCAGTAGTATAGGGACTATGCAAGTGGAGACCCAGTACTTC.

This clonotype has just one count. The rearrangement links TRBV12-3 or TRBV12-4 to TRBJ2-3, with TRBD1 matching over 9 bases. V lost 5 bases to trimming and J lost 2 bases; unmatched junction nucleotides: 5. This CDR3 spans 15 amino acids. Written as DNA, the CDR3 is TGTGCCAGCAGTAGCTGGGACAGGGCCACAGATACGCAGTATTTT. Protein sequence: CASSSWDRATDTQYF.

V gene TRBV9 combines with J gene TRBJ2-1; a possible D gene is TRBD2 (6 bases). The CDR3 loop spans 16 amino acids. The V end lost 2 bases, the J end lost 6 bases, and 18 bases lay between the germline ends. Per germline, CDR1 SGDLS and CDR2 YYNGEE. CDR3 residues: CASSVGGRSFFNEQFF. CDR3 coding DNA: TGTGCCAGCAGCGTGGGAGGCCGATCTTTTTTCAATGAGCAGTTCTTC.

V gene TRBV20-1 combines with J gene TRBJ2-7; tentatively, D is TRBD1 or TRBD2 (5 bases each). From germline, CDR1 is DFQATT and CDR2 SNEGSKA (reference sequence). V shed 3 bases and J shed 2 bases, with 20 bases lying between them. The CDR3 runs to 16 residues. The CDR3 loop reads CSARGDRFGLTYEQYF. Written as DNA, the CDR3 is TGCAGTGCTAGGGGGGATCGCTTTGGGTTAACCTACGAGCAGTACTTC.

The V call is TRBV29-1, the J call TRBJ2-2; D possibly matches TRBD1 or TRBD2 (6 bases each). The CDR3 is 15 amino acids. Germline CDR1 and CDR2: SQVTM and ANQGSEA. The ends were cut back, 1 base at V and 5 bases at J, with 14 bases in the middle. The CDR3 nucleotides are TGCAGCGTTGAAGGAGGAAGGGGGACTACCGGGGAGCTGTTTTTT. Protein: CSVEGGRGTTGELFF.